The 17 T cell receptor beta chains below were found in one sample sequenced in a study of a mutant IDH1 vaccine in newly diagnosed glioma. These receptors' antigens are unknown. Profiling relied on immunoSEQ multiplex PCR, and the TCRdb table lists in-frame clones only, not all of them. The data show about 32,000 clones, around 84% seen once. Time point denoted: week 35, safety follow-up. With topical imiquimod, each dose of the vaccine consisted of 300 ug of mutant IDH1 20-mer peptide. The source material was PBMCs, sampled from a glioma patient whose treatment included an IDH1 peptide vaccine. These receptors were collected from a woman aged 18-30 years with glioma.

This chain links TRBV6-5 with TRBJ2-3, with D possibly being TRBD2 (6 bases). Between the trimmed V and J ends, which lost 4 bases and 6 bases, there was a span of 14 bases. Looked up from germline, CDR1 is MNHEY and CDR2 is SVGAGI. The CDR3 covers 14 residues. This CDR3 is CASSSGGVPDTQYF. CDR3 DNA sequence: TGTGCCAGCAGTTCCGGAGGGGTCCCGGATACGCAGTATTTT.

This clone was recorded once. The chain carries TRBV11-2 and TRBJ2-2; D may correspond to TRBD1 or TRBD2 (5 bases each). CDR1 and CDR2 from the germline V gene are SGHAT and FQNNGV. The germline V and J ends were trimmed by 5 bases and 0 bases, with 7 bases remaining between them. The CDR3 contains 14 residues. In DNA, the CDR3 is TGTGCCAGCAGCGGGACGGCGAACACCGGGGAGCTGTTTTTT. Encoded protein: CASSGTANTGELFF. The full variable domain, with the rest looked up from reference TRBV11-2 and TRBJ2-2, is EAGVAQSPRYKIIEKRQSVAFWCNPISGHATLYWYQQILGQGPKLLIQFQNNGVVDDSQLPKDRFSAERLKGVDSTLKIQPAKLEDSAVYLCASSGTANTGELFFGEGSRLTVL.

The chain has TRBV7-9 and TRBJ2-3; D is unclear. Germline assignment: CDR1 SEHNR and CDR2 FQNEAQ (reference sequence). This CDR3 is built from 12 residues. V was trimmed by 5 bases and J by 4 bases, leaving 7 bases between them. CDR3 in amino acids: CASSPPADTQYF. The CDR3 DNA is TGTGCCAGCAGCCCCCCCGCAGATACGCAGTATTTT.

This chain joins TRBV18 and TRBJ1-2; D perhaps matches TRBD1 (6 bases). The V end was cut by 6 bases, the J end by 5 bases, with 19 bases between. The length of the CDR3 is 15 residues. Germline V gene sequence: CDR1 KGHSH, CDR2 LQKENI. DNA for the CDR3: TGTGCCAGCTCCACGGGCACAGGGATATGGTATGGCTACACCTTC. Protein sequence: CASSTGTGIWYGYTF.

V gene TRBV4-2 combines with J gene TRBJ1-2, with 7 bases identical to TRBD1. V gave up 0 bases and J gave up 4 bases; unmatched junction bases: 11. The CDR3 is made up of 17 amino acids. Germline V CDR1 and CDR2: LGHNA, YNFKEQ. The CDR3 loop reads CASSQDYRQGSGYGYTF. CDR3 DNA: TGTGCCAGCAGCCAAGATTACCGACAGGGCTCGGGCTATGGCTACACCTTC.

V usage is TRBV9 and J usage is TRBJ2-7, with D perhaps matching TRBD2 (7 bases). This CDR3 is 17 amino acids long. The V end was cut by 0 bases, the J end by 1 base, with 17 bases between. CDR1 is SGDLS and CDR2 is YYNGEE in the germline V gene. The CDR3 spells CASSVAGFGGPSYEQYF. CDR3 in DNA: TGTGCCAGCAGCGTAGCTGGGTTCGGGGGGCCATCCTACGAGCAGTACTTC.

The chain employs TRBV4-1 and TRBJ1-3, with D possibly matching TRBD1 (6 bases). The CDR3 is made up of 16 amino acids. V was cut by 1 base and J by 4 bases, with 14 bases left in between. Germline V gene lookup returns CDR1 MGHRA and CDR2 YSYEKL. CDR3 sequence: CASSQGGRGPGNTIYF. The CDR3 DNA reads as TGCGCCAGCAGCCAAGGCGGCAGGGGCCCGGGAAACACCATATATTTT.

CDR3 amino acids: CASSLGTGGSYEQYF. Here the CDR3 DNA reads TGTGCCAGCAGCTTGGGGACAGGGGGCTCCTACGAGCAGTACTTC. The V and J genes are TRBV5-4 and TRBJ2-7; the match to TRBD1 covers 10 bases. The CDR3 runs 15 residues. CDR1 and CDR2 from the germline V gene are SGHNT and YYREEE (reference sequence). After removal of 0 bases from V and 0 bases from J, the junction contained 0 bases not matched to a gene.

Judged by abundance, this clone is medium-sized. This chain's CDR3 is CASSATSGSFDEQYF. DNA for the CDR3: TGTGCCAGTAGTGCGACTAGCGGGAGTTTTGACGAGCAGTACTTC. V usage is TRBV19 and J usage is TRBJ2-7; 12 positions match TRBD2. Trimming took 5 bases from V and 5 from J; bases not matched to a gene: 7. This CDR3 spans 15 amino acids. Per the germline V gene, CDR1 is LNHDA and CDR2 is SQIVND (reference sequence).

J is TRBJ1-6 and V is TRBV21-1; the table's TRBD1 call for D was not verified on the DNA. TRBV21-1 is designated a pseudogene. The CDR3 is 16 amino acids. CDR3 loop: CASSHHDRERNSPLHF. DNA for the CDR3: TGTGCCAGCAGCCATCACGACAGGGAGAGGAATTCACCCCTCCACTTT.

V is TRBV2 and J is TRBJ2-4, with a tentative D call TRBD2 (6 bases). The V end was cut by 6 bases, the J end by 8 bases, with 14 bases between. This CDR3 is built from 13 residues. CDR1 is SNHLY and CDR2 is FYNNEI in the germline V gene. The CDR3 loop reads CASRGRLEDIQYF. The CDR3 nucleotides are TGTGCCAGCAGGGGACGACTAGAGGACATTCAGTACTTC.

The rearrangement links TRBV11-3 to TRBJ2-1; unclear D gene. This CDR3 is built from 12 residues. The V gene lost 0 bases and the J gene lost 12 bases, with 9 bases spanning the gap. CDR1 and CDR2 from the germline V gene are SGHNT and YENEEA. CDR3 sequence (DNA): TGTGCCAGCAGCTTAGATGCAGGTGGGCAGTTCTTC. Its translation: CASSLDAGGQFF.

This clone showed up just a few times. The chain joins TRBV7-8 to TRBJ1-5, with D hard to call. The V gene lost 5 bases and the J gene lost 3 bases, with 14 bases spanning the gap. The CDR3 length is 15 residues. In germline, CDR1 is SGHVS, CDR2 FQNEAQ. For the CDR3, the DNA is TGTGCCAGCAGCCCGGAGAGAACCCACAATCAGCCCCAGCATTTT. Amino acids: CASSPERTHNQPQHF.

This rearrangement joins TRBV28 to TRBJ1-2, with 7 bases matching TRBD1. J lost 7 bases, V lost 6 bases, and 5 bases had no gene match. CDR3 length: 12 residues. CDR1 and CDR2 from the germline V gene are MDHEN and SYDVKM. Here the CDR3 reads CASRSGGSGYTF. In DNA, the CDR3 is TGTGCCAGCAGATCAGGGGGGAGTGGCTACACCTTC.

This clone came up a few times. The J gene is TRBJ1-1, the V gene TRBV2; TRBD1 is a possible D gene (5 bases). Germline CDR1 SNHLY, CDR2 FYNNEI. Trimming pared 6 bases from V and 5 bases from J, leaving 19 bases between. The CDR3 is 15 amino acids. DNA of the CDR3: TGTGCCAGCAGGGAACCGGGACCGCATGGTACTGAAGCTTTCTTT. It codes for CASREPGPHGTEAFF.

The chain combines TRBV29-1 with TRBJ2-2; D may be TRBD1 (5 bases). CDR1 and CDR2 from the germline V gene are SQVTM and ANQGSEA. There are 13 residues in the CDR3. V was pared by 7 bases and J by 0 bases, with 9 bases between. In DNA, the CDR3 is TGCAGCGGACAGACAGCGAACACCGGGGAGCTGTTTTTT. Residues: CSGQTANTGELFF.

The V and J genes are TRBV7-2 and TRBJ2-1; no firm D call. The CDR3 length is 12 residues. With 2 bases removed from V and 9 bases from J, the gap between germline ends came to 8 bases. Germline V lookup: CDR1 SGHTA, CDR2 FQGNSA. The CDR3 is CASSLPIGEQFF. CDR3 coding DNA: TGTGCCAGCAGCTTACCTATTGGTGAGCAGTTCTTC.